This T cell receptor beta chain was captured by sequencing in a study of chemoradiotherapy in HPV16-positive cancers. Repeated repertoire sampling spanned the course of chemoradiotherapy. The CDR3 extends over 18 amino acids. Produced via immunoSEQ multiplex PCR; TCRdb's table is partial and in-frame only. The repertoire includes 30,000 or so clones, around 88% of them detected once, and 4.5% to 5.5% sits in the top ten. The V and J genes are TRBV7-5 and TRBJ1-1; the table's D gene call, TRBD1, was not cross checked with the DNA. TRBV7-5 constitutes a pseudogene. Sequenced material: blood, taken from a patient who underwent chemoradiotherapy. The source of this sequence is a human donor with HPV-associated anogenital cancer. CDR3 DNA sequence: TGTGCCAGAAGCTTAAGTACCGGGACAGGGATGGTTAGGACTGAAGCTTTCTTT. It codes for CARSLSTGTGMVRTEAFF.